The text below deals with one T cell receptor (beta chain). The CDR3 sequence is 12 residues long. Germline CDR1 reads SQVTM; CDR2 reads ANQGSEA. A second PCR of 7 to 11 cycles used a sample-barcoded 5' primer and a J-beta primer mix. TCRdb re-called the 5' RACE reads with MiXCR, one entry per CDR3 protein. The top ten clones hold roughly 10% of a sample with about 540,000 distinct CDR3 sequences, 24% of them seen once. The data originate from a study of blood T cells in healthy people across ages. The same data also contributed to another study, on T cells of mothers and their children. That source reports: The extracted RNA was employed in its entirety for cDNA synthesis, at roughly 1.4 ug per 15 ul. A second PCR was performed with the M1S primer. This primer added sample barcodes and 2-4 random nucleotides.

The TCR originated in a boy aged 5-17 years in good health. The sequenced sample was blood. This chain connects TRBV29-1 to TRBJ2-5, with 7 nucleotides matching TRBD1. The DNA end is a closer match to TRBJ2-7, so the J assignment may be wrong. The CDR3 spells CSGGQVAGEQYF. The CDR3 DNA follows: TGCAGCGGCGGACAGGTGGCGGGCGAGCAGTACTTC.